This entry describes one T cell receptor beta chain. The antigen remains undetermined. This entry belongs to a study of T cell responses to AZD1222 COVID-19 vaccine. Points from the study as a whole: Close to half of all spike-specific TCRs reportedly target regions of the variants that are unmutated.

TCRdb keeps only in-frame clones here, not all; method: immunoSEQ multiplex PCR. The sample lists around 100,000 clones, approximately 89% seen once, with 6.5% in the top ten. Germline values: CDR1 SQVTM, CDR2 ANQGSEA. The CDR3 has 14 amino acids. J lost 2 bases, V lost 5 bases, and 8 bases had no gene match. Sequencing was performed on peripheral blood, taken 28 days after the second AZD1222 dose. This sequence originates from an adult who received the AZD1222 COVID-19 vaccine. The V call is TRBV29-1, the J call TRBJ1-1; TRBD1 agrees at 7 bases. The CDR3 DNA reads TGCAGCGTTATACCGGGACAGATAAACACTGAAGCTTTCTTT. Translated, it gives CSVIPGQINTEAFF.